Below are 18 T cell receptor beta chains sequenced from a single sample in a study of T-cell memory formation after mild COVID-19. One entry per CDR3 protein results from TCRdb running MiXCR on the 5' RACE reads. The sample records hundreds of thousands of distinct CDR3 sequences, more than 15% being singletons. Material for sequencing was PBMCs or a T cell subset sorted from them (not recorded which). The receptors were gathered from a young man who had mild COVID-19 (a few samples of this study predate the infection). Cell type and time point are not known.

The chain uses TRBV7-2 and TRBJ2-5, with D uncertain. Trimming took off 3 bases at V and 3 bases at J, with 14 bases between the two ends. Germline CDR1 reads SGHTA; CDR2 reads FQGNSA. The CDR3 contains 15 residues. CDR3 protein: CASSLGLGIKETQYF. The CDR3 bases are TGTGCCAGCAGCTTGGGTCTTGGAATCAAAGAGACCCAGTACTTC.

The sample holds a few counts of this clonotype. This chain joins TRBV7-2 and TRBJ1-6; TRBD1 aligns across 8 bases. The germline gives CDR1 SGHTA, CDR2 FQGNSA. The CDR3 sequence is 13 residues long. V lost 7 bases to trimming and J lost 8 bases; unmatched junction nucleotides: 4. CDR3 in DNA: TGTGCCAGCACGACAGGGGTATATTCACCCCTCCACTTT. Translating gives CASTTGVYSPLHF.

This chain joins TRBV6-2 or TRBV6-3 and TRBJ1-1, with D unresolved. The ends were cut back, 0 bases at V and 4 bases at J, with 3 bases in the middle. Germline values: CDR1 MNHEY, CDR2 SVGEGT. CDR3 length equals 12 residues. CDR3 loop: CASSYSSTEAFF. The CDR3 DNA reads TGTGCCAGCAGTTACTCTTCCACTGAAGCTTTCTTT.

This clonotype was observed a handful of times. The genes are TRBV7-2 and TRBJ1-5; D gene ambiguous. Per the germline V gene, CDR1 is SGHTA and CDR2 is FQGNSA. This CDR3 spans 14 amino acids. Trimming removed 2 bases from V and 5 bases from J, with 10 bases in between. This CDR3 is CASSLRKAYQPQHF. The CDR3 DNA is TGTGCCAGCAGCTTAAGGAAAGCCTATCAGCCCCAGCATTTT.

The chain joins TRBV7-2 to TRBJ2-5; 11 nucleotides align to TRBD2. The CDR3 contains 16 residues. The germline V gene encodes CDR1 SGHTA and CDR2 FQGNSA. Trimming removed 4 bases from V and 4 bases from J; junction bases left unmatched: 8. The CDR3 DNA reads as TGTGCCAGCAGCTCCCGCATAGCGGGGGGGCGAGAGACCCAGTACTTC. It codes for CASSSRIAGGRETQYF.

The CDR3 bases are TGTGCCAGCAGTCTCCTGACAGGGAAAGATACGCAGTATTTT. Its translation: CASSLLTGKDTQYF. J is TRBJ2-3 and V is TRBV27; 7 bases line up with TRBD1. The germline CDR1 and CDR2 sequences are MNHEY and SMNVEV (reference sequence). V dropped 5 bases and J dropped 5; count of bases not matched to a gene: 7. The CDR3 consists of 14 residues.

This clonotype has a count of ten or more. V gene TRBV20-1 combines with J gene TRBJ1-1; D gene ambiguous. CDR1 is DFQATT, CDR2 SNEGSKA, per germline (reference sequence). This CDR3 is 14 amino acids long. Deletions cut 1 base from V and 3 bases from J, with 12 bases between. Here the CDR3 reads CSARVVDTYTEAFF. As DNA, the CDR3 is TGCAGTGCTAGAGTGGTCGACACCTACACTGAAGCTTTCTTT.

This clonotype was detected only a few times. CDR3 amino acids: CASSPGGLAGGLTDTQYF. The CDR3, as DNA: TGCGCCAGCAGCCCAGGGGGACTAGCGGGGGGACTCACAGATACGCAGTATTTT. This sequence joins TRBV5-1 and TRBJ2-3; TRBD2 aligns across 15 bases. Germline values: CDR1 SGHRS, CDR2 YFSETQ. The CDR3 spans 18 residues. V lost 4 bases, J lost 2 bases, and 8 bases stayed unmatched.

This clonotype has only a few counts. The J gene is TRBJ1-5, the V gene TRBV29-1; tentative D call: TRBD1 (5 bases). The CDR3 has 14 residues. The germline gives CDR1 SQVTM, CDR2 ANQGSEA. V lost 7 bases, J lost 5 bases, and 18 bases lay in between. Here the CDR3 reads CSGETGHSYQPQHF. DNA for the CDR3: TGCAGCGGAGAAACCGGACACTCCTATCAGCCCCAGCATTTT.

This clonotype was seen many times. The J gene is TRBJ2-1, the V gene TRBV5-1; D call uncertain. CDR1 and CDR2 (germline): SGHRS, YFSETQ. V was trimmed by 4 bases and J by 7 bases, leaving 9 bases between them. CDR3 length equals 12 residues. CDR3 bases: TGCGCCAGCAGCCTGAGAGAGAATGAGCAGTTCTTC. Its translation: CASSLRENEQFF.

The gene calls are TRBV20-1 and TRBJ2-7; no firm D call. Germline CDR1 and CDR2: DFQATT and SNEGSKA (reference sequence). V lost 3 bases and J 2 bases, leaving 5 bases between the germline ends. The CDR3 is 11 amino acids. CDR3 sequence: CSASRTYEQYF. The CDR3 DNA follows: TGCAGTGCTAGTCGAACCTACGAGCAGTACTTC.

The V call is TRBV5-1, the J call TRBJ2-7; TRBD1 is a possible D gene (6 bases). The CDR3 has 15 residues. Germline CDR1 and CDR2: SGHRS and YFSETQ. V lost 3 bases and J lost 0, with 13 bases in between. Written as DNA, the CDR3 is TGCGCCAGCAGCTCGCCACAGGGTTCCTCCTACGAGCAGTACTTC. This codes for CASSSPQGSSYEQYF.

The V and J genes are TRBV9 and TRBJ2-3; no reliable D call. Germline CDR1 reads SGDLS; CDR2 reads YYNGEE. The length of the CDR3 is 18 residues. V was cut by 1 base and J by 2 bases, with 20 bases left in between. CDR3 coding DNA: TGTGCCAGCAGCGTAAAGGGCGCCGGTTACACCTTCACAGATACGCAGTATTTT. It codes for CASSVKGAGYTFTDTQYF.

The CDR3 loop is CSANSPRDNQETQYF. The CDR3 coding sequence is TGCAGTGCCAACTCGCCCAGGGACAACCAAGAGACCCAGTACTTC. The chain uses TRBV20-1 and TRBJ2-5; D perhaps matches TRBD1 (6 bases). The V gene lost 6 bases and the J gene lost 0 bases, with 17 bases spanning the gap. CDR1 is DFQATT and CDR2 is SNEGSKA in the germline V gene (reference sequence). This CDR3 comprises 15 residues.

CDR3 coding DNA: TGTGCCAGCAGCTCATCTACCGTTCAAGAGACCCAGTACTTC. Residues: CASSSSTVQETQYF. The V call is TRBV5-4, the J call TRBJ2-5; no reliable D call. V was shortened by 3 bases and J by 2 bases, with 11 bases between the two germline ends. Germline V lookup: CDR1 SGHNT, CDR2 YYREEE (reference sequence). The CDR3 is made up of 14 amino acids.

The table lists this clonotype with a few counts. The CDR3 coding sequence is TGCGCCAGCAGCTTGGGGATGGCGCCGGATACGCAGTATTTT. Protein sequence: CASSLGMAPDTQYF. The chain joins TRBV5-1 to TRBJ2-3; D is ambiguous. CDR3 length equals 14 residues. The germline V gene has CDR1 SGHRS and CDR2 YFSETQ. The germline V and J ends were trimmed by 0 bases and 6 bases, with 11 bases remaining between them.

There are a few counts of this clonotype. One end of the junction varies from germline; a read error may be responsible. The V call is TRBV15, the J call TRBJ2-7, with a weak D call TRBD2 (6 bases). The germline CDR1 and CDR2 sequences are LNHNV and YYDKDF (reference sequence). This CDR3 comprises 13 residues. In DNA, the CDR3 is TGTGCCACCAGCAGAGAGTGGGAGGTGGGGTCAAGCTTC. Translation gives CATSREWEVGSSF.

This clonotype was seen a few times. The rearrangement links TRBV19 to TRBJ2-2, with TRBD1 matching over 10 bases. Per the germline V gene, CDR1 is LNHDA and CDR2 is SQIVND (reference sequence). V trimming: 9 bases; J trimming: 3 bases; junction bases outside the gene matches: 4. The CDR3 has 14 amino acids. Here the CDR3 reads CASQDRGDTGELFF. The CDR3 nucleotides read TGTGCCAGCCAGGACAGGGGGGACACCGGGGAGCTGTTTTTT.